This TCR beta chain stems from a study of T cells in Graves' hyperthyroidism and ophthalmopathy. Overall study: Blood was drawn when the patient was first diagnosed and still untreated. Study-wide findings and caveats: From stable hyperthyroidism, ophthalmopathy was separated by a 13 V-J model.

TCR beta CDR3 region amplification was performed from RNA transcripts. The HTBI primer set served for first-round RT-PCR of the TCR CDR3. MiXCR, applied by TCRdb to the multiplex PCR reads, yields one record per CDR3 protein. The sample lists hundreds of thousands of distinct CDR3 sequences, approximately 40% occurring once. CDR3 size: 14 residues. V was clipped by 0 bases and J by 0 bases, with 5 bases between them. Germline V gene lookup returns CDR1 DFQATT and CDR2 SNEGSKA (reference sequence). In the case of this clonotype: Its specificity is unknown.

V gene TRBV20-1 combines with J gene TRBJ2-2; no definite D call. What was sequenced was blood. This clonotype was obtained from a man between 18 and 35 years old with Graves' hyperthyroidism. In DNA form, the CDR3 reads TGCAGTGCTAGAGATGGCCCGAACACCGGGGAGCTGTTTTTT. Residues: CSARDGPNTGELFF.